Listed below are T cell receptor beta chains from one sample, sequenced in a study of spatial heterogeneity in lung cancer. TCRdb independently ran MiXCR on the 5' RACE reads; one entry per CDR3 protein. Here the sample spans around 87,000 distinct CDR3 sequences, about an eighth being singletons. Sequencing was performed on PBMCs, taken at surgery. These receptors were obtained from a male donor with early-stage non-small cell lung cancer. Both conserved end residues are part of each CDR3. Fields, in order: CDR3 protein, CDR3 DNA, CDR3 length, J gene, V gene, clone size, D gene. A D gene is named only where the DNA matches it firmly. For some rows the clone size is stated as once, few or many, or as a class when expanded; others skip it.

cdr3_aa: CAISEERSGGRNVETQYF
cdr3_nt: TGTGCCATCAGTGAGGAACGGAGCGGGGGGCGAAACGTAGAGACCCAGTACTTC
cdr3_length: 18
j_call: TRBJ2-5
v_call: TRBV10-3
clone_size: few
d_call: TRBD2

cdr3_aa: CASSEGTSPGAGTSTDTQYF
cdr3_nt: TGTGCCAGCAGTGAAGGGACTTCCCCGGGGGCTGGTACTAGCACAGATACGCAGTATTTT
cdr3_length: 20
j_call: TRBJ2-3
v_call: TRBV2
clone_size: few
d_call: .

cdr3_aa: CSPRGDTNQPQHF
cdr3_nt: TGCAGCCCGAGGGGGGATACTAATCAGCCCCAGCATTTT
cdr3_length: 13
j_call: TRBJ1-5
v_call: TRBV20-1
clone_size: many
d_call: .

cdr3_aa: CASSRSGGEAYEQYF
cdr3_nt: TGTGCCAGCTCCCGGTCCGGGGGGGAAGCCTACGAGCAGTACTTC
cdr3_length: 15
j_call: TRBJ2-7
v_call: TRBV18
clone_size: many
d_call: TRBD2

cdr3_aa: CASKTGNQPQHF
cdr3_nt: TGTGCCAGCAAGACAGGAAATCAGCCCCAGCATTTT
cdr3_length: 12
j_call: TRBJ1-5
v_call: TRBV6-5
clone_size: few
d_call: .

cdr3_aa: CASRLDLGEQYF
cdr3_nt: TGTGCCAGCCGTTTGGATCTAGGCGAGCAGTACTTC
cdr3_length: 12
j_call: TRBJ2-7
v_call: TRBV7-9
clone_size: .
d_call: .

cdr3_aa: CASSENTQGSLTF
cdr3_nt: TGTGCCAGCAGCGAGAACACACAGGGTTCCCTGACTTTC
cdr3_length: 13
j_call: TRBJ2-6
v_call: TRBV7-2
clone_size: once
d_call: .

cdr3_aa: CASKETGGWDEQFF
cdr3_nt: TGTGCCAGCAAAGAAACAGGGGGCTGGGATGAGCAGTTCTTC
cdr3_length: 14
j_call: TRBJ2-1
v_call: TRBV28
clone_size: many
d_call: TRBD1

cdr3_aa: CASSISAERQPQHF
cdr3_nt: TGTGCCAGTAGTATTTCGGCAGAGCGGCAGCCCCAGCATTTT
cdr3_length: 14
j_call: TRBJ1-5
v_call: TRBV19
clone_size: .
d_call: .

cdr3_aa: CATSDLGSGGDSYNEQFF
cdr3_nt: TGTGCCACCAGTGATTTAGGCAGCGGGGGGGACTCCTACAATGAGCAGTTCTTC
cdr3_length: 18
j_call: TRBJ2-1
v_call: TRBV24-1
clone_size: .
d_call: TRBD2

cdr3_aa: CASSPILPNYGYTF
cdr3_nt: TGTGCCAGCAGTCCTATCCTACCTAACTATGGCTACACCTTC
cdr3_length: 14
j_call: TRBJ1-2
v_call: TRBV28
clone_size: .
d_call: .

cdr3_aa: CSARSGNTEAFF
cdr3_nt: TGCAGTGCTAGAAGCGGCAACACTGAAGCTTTCTTT
cdr3_length: 12
j_call: TRBJ1-1
v_call: TRBV20-1
clone_size: few
d_call: .

cdr3_aa: CAIRQGGDYNSPLHF
cdr3_nt: TGTGCCATCAGGCAGGGGGGAGACTATAATTCACCCCTCCACTTT
cdr3_length: 15
j_call: TRBJ1-6
v_call: TRBV10-3
clone_size: .
d_call: TRBD1

cdr3_aa: CASSSRQGDRGYTF
cdr3_nt: TGTGCCAGCAGTTCCCGACAGGGGGATCGGGGCTACACCTTC
cdr3_length: 14
j_call: TRBJ1-2
v_call: TRBV28
clone_size: .
d_call: TRBD1

cdr3_aa: CASSLTGGVTEAFF
cdr3_nt: TGTGCCAGCAGCCTCACGGGGGGAGTGACTGAAGCTTTCTTT
cdr3_length: 14
j_call: TRBJ1-1
v_call: TRBV7-3
clone_size: few
d_call: .

cdr3_aa: CASTEGLGFGANVLTF
cdr3_nt: TGTGCCAGTACCGAGGGGCTCGGCTTTGGGGCCAACGTCCTGACTTTC
cdr3_length: 16
j_call: TRBJ2-6
v_call: TRBV9
clone_size: few
d_call: .

cdr3_aa: CASSFGVWGTTGELFF
cdr3_nt: TGTGCCAGCAGTTTTGGAGTGTGGGGTACCACCGGGGAGCTGTTTTTT
cdr3_length: 16
j_call: TRBJ2-2
v_call: TRBV28
clone_size: few
d_call: .

cdr3_aa: CASTRDRGTYEQYF
cdr3_nt: TGCGCCAGCACCCGGGACAGGGGAACCTACGAGCAGTACTTC
cdr3_length: 14
j_call: TRBJ2-7
v_call: TRBV5-1
clone_size: many
d_call: TRBD1

cdr3_aa: CASGLEGINTEAFF
cdr3_nt: TGTGCTAGTGGTTTGGAGGGAATTAACACTGAAGCTTTCTTT
cdr3_length: 14
j_call: TRBJ1-1
v_call: TRBV12-5
clone_size: .
d_call: .

cdr3_aa: CASSQTLAATDTQYF
cdr3_nt: TGTGCCAGCAGCCAAACACTAGCGGCGACAGATACGCAGTATTTT
cdr3_length: 15
j_call: TRBJ2-3
v_call: TRBV3-1
clone_size: many
d_call: TRBD2

cdr3_aa: CASRGQEGGNTEAFF
cdr3_nt: TGTGCCAGCAGGGGCCAAGAAGGGGGGAACACTGAAGCTTTCTTT
cdr3_length: 15
j_call: TRBJ1-1
v_call: TRBV2
clone_size: .
d_call: .

cdr3_aa: CASSVNPSGGDEQYF
cdr3_nt: TGTGCCAGCAGCGTAAACCCCAGCGGGGGGGACGAGCAGTACTTC
cdr3_length: 15
j_call: TRBJ2-7
v_call: TRBV9
clone_size: few
d_call: TRBD2

cdr3_aa: CASSPSGVGETQYF
cdr3_nt: TGTGCCAGCAGCCCTAGCGGGGTAGGGGAGACCCAGTACTTC
cdr3_length: 14
j_call: TRBJ2-5
v_call: TRBV7-2
clone_size: few
d_call: TRBD2

cdr3_aa: CASSLATGVKNTIYF
cdr3_nt: TGTGCCAGCAGCCTGGCTACGGGGGTCAAAAACACCATATATTTT
cdr3_length: 15
j_call: TRBJ1-3
v_call: TRBV7-9
clone_size: many
d_call: .

cdr3_aa: CASSRDSYYGYTF
cdr3_nt: TGTGCCAGCAGTCGCGACAGTTACTATGGCTACACCTTC
cdr3_length: 13
j_call: TRBJ1-2
v_call: TRBV27
clone_size: .
d_call: .

cdr3_aa: CSALLPGEKLFF
cdr3_nt: TGCAGTGCTCTTCTACCCGGAGAAAAACTGTTTTTT
cdr3_length: 12
j_call: TRBJ1-4
v_call: TRBV20-1
clone_size: many
d_call: .

cdr3_aa: CASSVGTGSETQYF
cdr3_nt: TGTGCCAGCAGCGTAGGTACAGGGTCTGAGACCCAGTACTTC
cdr3_length: 14
j_call: TRBJ2-5
v_call: TRBV9
clone_size: few
d_call: .

cdr3_aa: CASSPVRGGEKLFF
cdr3_nt: TGTGCCAGCTCACCCGTCAGGGGAGGTGAAAAACTGTTTTTT
cdr3_length: 14
j_call: TRBJ1-4
v_call: TRBV18
clone_size: .
d_call: .

cdr3_aa: CASSLVGLAGQETQYF
cdr3_nt: TGTGCTAGCAGCTTAGTCGGACTAGCGGGGCAAGAGACCCAGTACTTC
cdr3_length: 16
j_call: TRBJ2-5
v_call: TRBV7-7
clone_size: .
d_call: TRBD2

cdr3_aa: CSARPLAGGTDTQYF
cdr3_nt: TGCAGTGCTAGGCCTCTAGCGGGAGGAACAGATACGCAGTATTTT
cdr3_length: 15
j_call: TRBJ2-3
v_call: TRBV20-1
clone_size: .
d_call: TRBD2